Below are 14 T cell receptor beta chains sequenced from a single sample in a study of blood T cells in healthy people across ages. PCR was performed a second time for roughly 6 to 12 cycles using a sample-barcoded 5' primer and a J-beta primer mix. TCRdb analysed the 5' RACE reads with MiXCR anew, one entry per CDR3 protein. The table shows approximately 800,000 distinct CDR3 sequences, with 45% to 70% occurring only once. Specimen: blood. The receptors were gathered from a man aged 35-49 years in good health.

The sample holds many counts of this clonotype. The V call is TRBV11-1, the J call TRBJ2-3; D remains unclear. CDR1 and CDR2 (germline): SGHAT, FQDESV (reference sequence). V dropped 4 bases and J dropped 6 bases, with 14 bases sitting between them. This CDR3 has 14 amino acids. CDR3 sequence (DNA): TGTGCCAGCAGCTCTCCAACCCGCTCCGATACGCAGTATTTT. As protein: CASSSPTRSDTQYF. Full variable domain (missing parts from reference TRBV11-1 and TRBJ2-3): EAEVAQSPRYKITEKSQAVAFWCDPISGHATLYWYRQILGQGPELLVQFQDESVVDDSQLPKDRFSAERLKGVDSTLKIQPAELGDSAMYLCASSSPTRSDTQYFGPGTRLTVL.

The J gene is TRBJ2-7, the V gene TRBV10-3, with D possibly being TRBD2 (5 bases). Germline V lookup: CDR1 ENHRY, CDR2 SYGVKD. Trimming took off 2 bases at V and 10 bases at J, with 9 bases between the two ends. The CDR3 extends over 11 amino acids. This chain's CDR3 is CAISEVGVQYF. The CDR3 region has the DNA TGTGCCATCAGTGAGGTCGGGGTCCAGTACTTC.

The J gene is TRBJ1-2, the V gene TRBV10-3, with TRBD1 matching 7 bases. Germline assignment: CDR1 ENHRY and CDR2 SYGVKD. Unmatched junction bases numbered 8, after V lost 3 bases and J lost 7 bases. The CDR3 is 14 residues long. CDR3 loop: CAISENRGVTGYTF. The CDR3 DNA reads as TGTGCCATCAGTGAAAACAGGGGTGTGACTGGCTACACCTTC.

V is TRBV6-5 and J is TRBJ2-5; 7 bases are shared with TRBD2. V shed 8 bases, J shed 4 bases, and the junction held 7 bases outside the gene matches. Germline V CDR1 and CDR2: MNHEY, SVGAGI. The CDR3 runs to 13 residues. CDR3 in amino acids: CASGRWEGETQYF. The CDR3 DNA reads TGTGCCAGCGGCCGGTGGGAGGGAGAGACCCAGTACTTC.

Here the CDR3 reads CASSPGTGGGQETQYF. The CDR3 DNA is TGTGCCAGCTCACCTGGGACAGGGGGCGGCCAAGAGACCCAGTACTTC. The chain joins TRBV18 to TRBJ2-4, with 12 bases matching TRBD1. The DNA end favors TRBJ2-5, so the J call may be wrong. The germline gives CDR1 KGHSH, CDR2 LQKENI. This CDR3 has 16 residues.

The gene calls are TRBV29-1 and TRBJ2-7; 13 nucleotides agree with TRBD2. V lost 6 bases, J lost 4 bases, and 3 bases stayed unmatched. There are 13 residues in the CDR3. CDR1 SQVTM and CDR2 ANQGSEA come from the germline V gene. This chain's CDR3 is CSVRTSGRYEQYF. CDR3 coding DNA: TGCAGCGTCAGGACTAGCGGGAGATACGAGCAGTACTTC.

V usage is TRBV27 and J usage is TRBJ2-3; 8 nucleotides match TRBD2. CDR1 is MNHEY and CDR2 is SMNVEV in the germline V gene (reference sequence). Trimming took 1 base from V and 3 from J; bases not matched to a gene: 9. The CDR3 is 17 amino acids. The CDR3 protein is CASSLFSGTSGTDTQYF. The CDR3 DNA is TGTGCCAGCAGTTTATTCAGTGGGACTAGTGGGACAGATACGCAGTATTTT.

V and J are TRBV7-2 and TRBJ2-5; either TRBD1 or TRBD2 may fit D (6 bases each). The CDR3 contains 16 residues. The V end lost 4 bases, the J end lost 4 bases, and 19 bases lay between the germline ends. Looked up from germline, CDR1 is SGHTA and CDR2 is FQGNSA. CDR3 region: CASSSNVGGGGETQYF. CDR3 sequence (DNA): TGTGCCAGCAGCTCGAACGTAGGGGGAGGTGGAGAGACCCAGTACTTC.

The rearrangement links TRBV28 to TRBJ1-4; possible D gene TRBD1, 6 bases. This CDR3 is built from 16 residues. Per the germline V gene, CDR1 is MDHEN and CDR2 is SYDVKM. The ends were cut back, 4 bases at V and 0 bases at J, with 12 bases in the middle. For the CDR3, the DNA is TGTGCCAGCAGTTCGCCCCCAGGGGCAACTAATGAAAAACTGTTTTTT. It yields the protein CASSSPPGATNEKLFF. The variable domain in full, completed from reference TRBV28 and TRBJ1-4, reads DVKVTQSSRYLVKRTGEKVFLECVQDMDHENMFWYRQDPGLGLRLIYFSYDVKMKEKGDIPEGYSVSREKKERFSLILESASTNQTSMYLCASSSPPGATNEKLFFGSGTQLSVL.

The chain has TRBV20-1 and TRBJ1-5, with no clear D. Germline V gene sequence: CDR1 DFQATT, CDR2 SNEGSKA (reference sequence). The CDR3 runs 12 residues. V shed 3 bases and J shed 9 bases, with 12 bases lying between them. CDR3 sequence: CSASDGVGPQHF. For the CDR3, the DNA is TGCAGTGCTAGTGATGGGGTGGGGCCCCAGCATTTT.

This clonotype showed up just a few times. This chain connects TRBV5-1 to TRBJ2-1, with D perhaps given as TRBD1 or TRBD2 (5 bases each). The CDR3 is 14 residues long. V lost 4 bases to trimming and J lost 5 bases, with 13 bases between them. CDR1 and CDR2 (germline): SGHRS, YFSETQ. CDR3 sequence (DNA): TGCGCCAGCAGCGGGCTCGGGACGAACAATGAGCAGTTCTTC. Translation: CASSGLGTNNEQFF.

This chain connects TRBV7-2 to TRBJ1-3, with no clear D. Germline lookup yields CDR1 SGHTA and CDR2 FQGNSA. Deletions cut 2 bases from V and 10 bases from J, with 6 bases between. The length of the CDR3 is 11 residues. The CDR3 loop is CASSLYPTIYF. CDR3 sequence (DNA): TGTGCCAGCAGCTTATATCCAACCATATATTTT.

The chain combines TRBV28 with TRBJ2-5; no clear D. This CDR3 comprises 12 residues. V lost 7 bases, J lost 11 bases, and 17 bases lay in between. Germline assignment: CDR1 MDHEN and CDR2 SYDVKM. The CDR3 sequence: CASNWGVNEQYF. CDR3 bases: TGTGCCAGCAATTGGGGTGTCAATGAGCAGTACTTC.

The chain recombines TRBV7-9 with TRBJ1-4; D not certain. In germline, CDR1 is SEHNR, CDR2 FQNEAQ (reference sequence). Trimming cost V 5 bases and J 4 bases, with 14 bases left between them. This CDR3 comprises 15 residues. CDR3 DNA sequence: TGTGCCAGCAGCCCCGACACGTCCTATAATGAAAAACTGTTTTTT. This gives the protein CASSPDTSYNEKLFF.